This TCR beta chain emerged from a study of OX40 agonist ivuxolimab in advanced cancers. About the investigation overall: Ivuxolimab was an agonistic, fully human IgG2 monoclonal antibody directed against OX40 (CD134), a costimulatory receptor. Prior anti-PD-1, anti-PD-L1 or anti-CTLA-4 therapy was permitted, and checkpoint inhibitors had been received by about 37% of dose-escalation patients. The paper reports the monotherapy dose-escalation portion (N of about 52 patients) of the phase I ivuxolimab trial. Among the approximately 54 dose-escalation patients, some 20 had hepatocellular carcinoma, about 15 melanoma, 9 renal cell carcinoma and 9 head and neck cancer. Intravenous ivuxolimab was administered to patients every 2 weeks at six dose levels: 0.01, 0.1, 0.3, 1.5, 3 and 10 mg/kg. A male proportion of around 80% and a mean age of approximately 58 years, ranging from roughly 23 to 80, were recorded for the dose-escalation cohort. The point of sequencing TCRbeta in the periphery was to test whether ivuxolimab changed TCR sequence diversity and drove clonal T-cell expansion. Partial responses were achieved by three dose-escalation patients, of whom one had hepatocellular carcinoma and two had cutaneous melanoma.

The trial excluded patients who had a history of autoimmune disease or were on systemic immunosuppression. Peripheral blood for TCR sequencing was collected from all dose cohorts at baseline, on cycle 4 day 1, and on cycle 7 day 1. Samples were obtained from an open-label, multicenter, first-in-human phase I dose-escalation trial of ivuxolimab. Adults with locally advanced or metastatic head and neck squamous cell, hepatocellular, melanoma or renal cell carcinoma were enrolled in the trial. Before TCR sequencing, CD4+ T cells and CD8+ T cells from peripheral blood were sorted into separate populations. Broader findings and caveats from the paper: In partial responders in the 0.1-3.0 mg/kg groups, normalized peripheral clonal expansion was found to be among the lowest, especially among CD8+ T cells. The antigen specificity of the clonally expanded peripheral T cells was not determined. At doses of 0.1 to 3.0 mg/kg, clonal expansion of both CD4+ and CD8+ T cells in blood was seen between baseline and week 6. Low levels of normalized T-cell clonal expansion were also shown by some nonresponding patients. After ivuxolimab, expanded clones were on average more numerous among CD8+ T cells than among CD4+ T cells.

A word on this clone: Which antigen it targets is not known. No base-level quality is on record; no much larger clone is a single base apart.

At the junction V is shortened by 4 bases and J by 3 bases, with 14 bases in between. For CDR1 and CDR2, the germline V gene lists SGHTA and FQGNSA. Including the terminal cysteine and phenylalanine, the CDR3 comprises 15 residues. Here the CDR3 DNA is all that survives: 45 bases in frame from base 1. Genomic DNA was extracted from sorted cells for sequencing of the TCRbeta CDR3 region. The immunoSEQ Assay was used for sequencing of TCRbeta CDR3 regions. TCRdb stores this immuneACCESS table with in-frame sequences only. Part of the clones is absent; in the studies checked, under half of the shortfall reflects unresolved V genes, and no reason is known for the rest. The sample records 42,000 or so clones, around 89% of which are singletons. Under 0.7% of the sample is held by the ten biggest clonotypes.

The V and J genes are TRBV7-2 and TRBJ2-3; a weak D assignment points to TRBD2 (6 bases agree). Sample: CD4+ or CD8+ T cells sorted from blood, taken in a trial of the OX40 agonist ivuxolimab. The receptor comes from an adult with an advanced solid tumor such as melanoma, head and neck, liver or kidney cancer. The CDR3 is CASSSQNGLTDTQYF. The base sequence is TGTGCCAGCAGCTCCCAGAATGGACTAACAGATACGCAGTATTTT.